A few counts support the clone carrying this TCR beta chain. What it binds is unknown. These data are taken from a study of pediatric ulcerative colitis. Whole-study results and caveats: Compared with controls, ulcerative colitis showed greater blood-rectum clone sharing. No controls had the two rectal clonotypes shared by ulcerative colitis patients. Acute severe colitis showed lower rectal diversity from clonal expansions.

Germline V gives CDR1 MGHRA, CDR2 YSYEKL. V lost 4 bases, J lost 0 bases, and 10 bases lay in between. The CDR3 contains 15 residues. Up to 500,000 reads were sequenced per sample. Using immunoSEQ multiplex PCR, the repertoire was profiled, and TCRdb retains in-frame clones only, with some absent. The data hold roughly 30,000 clones, with about four fifths observed a single time. This TCR derives from a boy between 10 and 17 years old with severe ulcerative colitis. Sequencing was carried out using blood. This chain joins TRBV4-1 and TRBJ1-5; tentative D call: TRBD1 (5 bases). CDR3 in DNA: TGCGCCAGCAGCCCACAGGCGTATAGCAATCAGCCCCAGCATTTT. Protein sequence: CASSPQAYSNQPQHF.